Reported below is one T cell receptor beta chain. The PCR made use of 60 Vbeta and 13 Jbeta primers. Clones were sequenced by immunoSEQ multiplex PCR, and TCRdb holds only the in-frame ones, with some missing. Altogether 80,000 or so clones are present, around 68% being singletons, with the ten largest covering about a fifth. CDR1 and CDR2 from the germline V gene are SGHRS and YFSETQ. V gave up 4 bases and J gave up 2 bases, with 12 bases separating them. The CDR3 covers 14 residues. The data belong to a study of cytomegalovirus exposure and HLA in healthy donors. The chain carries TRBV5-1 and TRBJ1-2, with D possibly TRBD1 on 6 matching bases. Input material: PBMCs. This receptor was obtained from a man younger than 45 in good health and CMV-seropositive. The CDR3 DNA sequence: TGCGCCAGCAGCCTCGACAGGTTAAACTATGGCTACACCTTC. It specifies CASSLDRLNYGYTF. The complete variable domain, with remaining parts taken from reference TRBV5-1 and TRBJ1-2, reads KAGVTQTPRYLIKTRGQQVTLSCSPISGHRSVSWYQQTPGQGLQFLFEYFSETQRNKGNFPGRFSGRQFSNSRSEMNVSTLELGDSALYLCASSLDRLNYGYTFGSGTRLTVV.